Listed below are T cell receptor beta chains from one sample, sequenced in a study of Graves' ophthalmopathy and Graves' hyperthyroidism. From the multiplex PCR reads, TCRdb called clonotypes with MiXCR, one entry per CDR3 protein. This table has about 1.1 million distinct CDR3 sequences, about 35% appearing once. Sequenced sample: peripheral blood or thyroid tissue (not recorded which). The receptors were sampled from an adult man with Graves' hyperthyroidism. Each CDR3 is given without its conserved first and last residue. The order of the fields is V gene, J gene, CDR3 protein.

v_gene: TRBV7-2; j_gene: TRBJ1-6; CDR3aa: ASSRDRLYNSPLH
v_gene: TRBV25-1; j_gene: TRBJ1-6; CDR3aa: ASSLNGESPLH
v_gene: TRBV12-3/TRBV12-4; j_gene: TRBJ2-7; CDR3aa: ASTPAGGQY
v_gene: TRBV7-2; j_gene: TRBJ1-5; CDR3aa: ASIILEASRTLNQPQH
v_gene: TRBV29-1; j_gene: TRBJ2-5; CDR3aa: SAQAGGTQETQY
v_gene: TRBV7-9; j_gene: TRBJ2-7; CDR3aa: ASSPGQEGYEQY
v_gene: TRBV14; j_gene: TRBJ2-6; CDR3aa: ASSESGTGSRSGANVLT
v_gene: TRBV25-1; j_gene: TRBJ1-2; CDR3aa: ASRGSDSLLNYGYT
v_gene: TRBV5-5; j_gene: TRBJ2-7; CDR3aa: ASSLGAGGWGEQY
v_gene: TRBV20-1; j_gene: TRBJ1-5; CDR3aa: SAPKGIFQPQH